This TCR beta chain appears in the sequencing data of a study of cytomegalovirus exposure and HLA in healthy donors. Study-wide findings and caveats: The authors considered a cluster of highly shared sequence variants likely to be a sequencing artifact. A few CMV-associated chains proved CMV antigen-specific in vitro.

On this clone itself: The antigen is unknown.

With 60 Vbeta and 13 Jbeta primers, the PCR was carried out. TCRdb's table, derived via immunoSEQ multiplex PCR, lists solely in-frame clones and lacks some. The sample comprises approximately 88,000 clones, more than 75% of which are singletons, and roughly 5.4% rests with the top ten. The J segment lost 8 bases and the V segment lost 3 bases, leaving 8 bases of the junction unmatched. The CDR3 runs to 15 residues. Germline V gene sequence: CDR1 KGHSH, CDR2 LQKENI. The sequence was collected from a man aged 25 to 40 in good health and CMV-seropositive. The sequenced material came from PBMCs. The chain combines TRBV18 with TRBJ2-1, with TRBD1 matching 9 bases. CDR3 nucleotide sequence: TGTGCCAGCTCACCCCAGACAGGGGGACCCCATGAGCAGTTCTTC. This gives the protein CASSPQTGGPHEQFF.